One sample yielded the 20 T cell receptor beta chains listed below, sequenced in a study of beta chain features in type 1 diabetes. Sequenced material consisted of expressed TCRB transcripts (all of the isolated RNA was reverse transcribed). Repertoires were generated with immunoSEQ multiplex PCR, while TCRdb's copy carries only in-frame clones and drops some. Of roughly 170,000 clones listed, about an eighth are singletons. Sequencing was performed on central memory CD4+ T cells from blood. Receptors originate from a young woman in good health.

The DNA for the CDR3 is TGTGCCAGCAGCGTAGCACAGGGCTCCTACAATGAGCAGTTCTTC. Its translation: CASSVAQGSYNEQFF. V usage is TRBV9 and J usage is TRBJ2-1, with a weak D call TRBD1 (6 bases). This CDR3 region has 15 residues. Per germline, CDR1 SGDLS and CDR2 YYNGEE. Trimming removed 0 bases at V and 0 bases at J, with 7 bases between.

The rearrangement joins TRBV6-6 to TRBJ2-7; 9 bases are shared with TRBD1. J gave up 6 bases and V 6 bases, and 6 bases lay outside the gene matches. Germline CDR1 is MNHNY and CDR2 is SVGAGI (reference sequence). This CDR3 is 13 amino acids long. The CDR3 is CASSYGTGTEQYF. The CDR3 DNA reads as TGTGCCAGCAGCTACGGGACAGGGACCGAGCAGTACTTC.

This clone was picked up a small number of times. The chain carries TRBV19 and TRBJ2-1, with 11 bases lining up with TRBD1. The trim removed 1 base at V and 9 bases at J, leaving 5 bases unmatched. This CDR3 is 15 amino acids long. Germline CDR1 is LNHDA and CDR2 is SQIVND (reference sequence). CDR3 nucleotide sequence: TGTGCCAGTAGTATAGCGGGACAGGGGGGCACTGAGCAGTTCTTC. Translating gives CASSIAGQGGTEQFF. The whole variable domain, remainder taken from reference TRBV19 and TRBJ2-1, is DGGITQSPKYLFRKEGQNVTLSCEQNLNHDAMYWYRQDPGQGLRLIYYSQIVNDFQKGDIAEGYSVSREKKESFPLTVTSAQKNPTAFYLCASSIAGQGGTEQFFGPGTRLTVL.

In its sample, this clone was seen a few times. This chain links TRBV2 with TRBJ1-1, with D tentatively TRBD1 (6 bases). Germline V lookup: CDR1 SNHLY, CDR2 FYNNEI. Trimming removed 3 bases from V and 4 bases from J, with 15 bases in between. This CDR3 is 15 amino acids long. The CDR3 bases are TGTGCCAGCAGTGAGGGGGGGGCTCTGGGCACTGAAGCTTTCTTT. Protein: CASSEGGALGTEAFF.

The chain couples TRBV4-2 to TRBJ2-2; weak D call: TRBD1 (6 bases). Trimming pared 2 bases from V and 2 bases from J, leaving 15 bases between. The CDR3 has 17 amino acids. In germline, CDR1 is LGHNA, CDR2 YNFKEQ. This CDR3 reads CASSQYPRGVNTGELFF. CDR3 nucleotides: TGTGCCAGCAGCCAATACCCCAGGGGAGTCAACACCGGGGAGCTGTTTTTT.

This clone was seen a handful of times. The identical CDR3 is also encoded by other nucleotide sequences in the sample. The V and J genes are TRBV9 and TRBJ1-1; tentatively, D is TRBD1 (6 bases). V shed 3 bases and J shed 1 base, with 7 bases lying between them. Germline V gene data show CDR1 as SGDLS and CDR2 as YYNGEE. The CDR3 runs to 13 residues. Here the CDR3 DNA reads TGTGCCAGCAGCGAGACAGGGAACACTGAAGCTTTCTTT. Its translation: CASSETGNTEAFF.

The rearrangement links TRBV19 to TRBJ2-6, with D tentatively TRBD2 (5 bases). The CDR3 has 15 residues. In germline, CDR1 is LNHDA, CDR2 SQIVND (reference sequence). V lost 6 bases, J lost 4 bases, and 13 bases lay in between. The CDR3, as DNA: TGTGCCAGTAGCATTCGGGGTGCCGGGGCCAACGTCCTGACTTTC. Amino acids: CASSIRGAGANVLTF.

The rearrangement joins TRBV28 to TRBJ2-2; D not resolved. V was pared by 6 bases and J by 5 bases, with 16 bases between. This CDR3 spans 15 amino acids. Germline assignment: CDR1 MDHEN and CDR2 SYDVKM. The CDR3 DNA follows: TGTGCCAGCAGAAGCGAAACCCGAGAGACCGGGGAGCTGTTTTTT. Encoded protein: CASRSETRETGELFF.

V is TRBV7-9 and J is TRBJ2-2; TRBD1 matches at 9 bases. The CDR3 extends over 14 amino acids. V was pared by 5 bases and J by 4 bases, with 2 bases of the junction left unmatched. Germline loops: CDR1 SEHNR, CDR2 FQNEAQ (reference sequence). For the CDR3, the DNA is TGTGCCAGCAGCCGGGACAGGGTCACCGGGGAGCTGTTTTTT. Its protein product is CASSRDRVTGELFF.

The gene calls are TRBV6-1 and TRBJ2-7, with a tentative D call TRBD1 (7 bases). This CDR3 contains 15 residues. Germline lookup yields CDR1 MNHNS and CDR2 SASEGT. V lost 2 bases and J 7 bases, leaving 18 bases between the germline ends. CDR3 in amino acids: CASSEHYRGGREQYF. The CDR3 nucleotides are TGTGCCAGCAGTGAACATTACAGGGGAGGTAGAGAGCAGTACTTC.

V and J are TRBV27 and TRBJ1-2, with no clear D. CDR3 length: 13 residues. Germline loops: CDR1 MNHEY, CDR2 SMNVEV (reference sequence). V gave up 3 bases and J gave up 1 base, with 6 bases separating them. DNA for the CDR3: TGTGCCAGCAGTTTCCAACATAACTATGGCTACACCTTC. This translates into CASSFQHNYGYTF.

This clone was seen only a few times. The rearrangement joins TRBV5-1 to TRBJ1-5; D call uncertain. V was clipped by 4 bases and J by 5 bases, with 13 bases between them. Germline CDR1 is SGHRS and CDR2 is YFSETQ. The CDR3 runs to 14 residues. CDR3 amino acids: CASSPYSTYQPQHF. Written as DNA, the CDR3 is TGCGCCAGCAGCCCATACAGTACTTATCAGCCCCAGCATTTT.

The chain employs TRBV30 and TRBJ2-3, with D unclear. Germline V gene data show CDR1 as GTSNPN and CDR2 as SVGIG (reference sequence). CDR3 length: 13 amino acids. V was clipped by 0 bases and J by 6 bases, with 10 bases between them. CDR3: CAWSVRRADTQYF. In DNA, the CDR3 is TGTGCCTGGAGTGTGAGGCGAGCGGATACGCAGTATTTT.

The chain is built from TRBV20-1 and TRBJ2-1; tentative D call: TRBD1 (5 bases). CDR1 is DFQATT, CDR2 SNEGSKA, per germline (reference sequence). The CDR3 spans 11 residues. V was trimmed by 5 bases and J by 8 bases, leaving 10 bases between them. DNA for the CDR3: TGCAGTGCTCAGGGTGCATATGAGCAGTTCTTC. It is translated as CSAQGAYEQFF.

This clone was counted between two and nine times. The V call is TRBV2, the J call TRBJ1-2, with D possibly being TRBD1 (6 bases). The CDR3 length is 14 residues. The germline V gene encodes CDR1 SNHLY and CDR2 FYNNEI. V lost 5 bases, J lost 10 bases, and 20 bases lay in between. This CDR3 reads CASSRPSGVGDYTF. Written as DNA, the CDR3 is TGTGCCAGCAGTCGTCCCTCAGGGGTGGGCGACTACACCTTC. Looking up the rest from reference TRBV2 and TRBJ1-2 gives the full variable domain: EPEVTQTPSHQVTQMGQEVILRCVPISNHLYFYWYRQILGQKVEFLVSFYNNEISEKSEIFDDQFSVERPDGSNFTLKIRSTKLEDSAMYFCASSRPSGVGDYTFGSGTRLTVV.

The chain employs TRBV7-2 and TRBJ2-3; no clear D. Germline V lookup: CDR1 SGHTA, CDR2 FQGNSA. V was pared by 8 bases and J by 4 bases, with 13 bases between. The CDR3 covers 13 residues. The CDR3 region has the DNA TGTGCCAGCGGAGTTCAGATCCCAGATACGCAGTATTTT. Protein product: CASGVQIPDTQYF.

This clone was seen more than once but under ten times. V usage is TRBV4-1 and J usage is TRBJ1-1; 9 nucleotides line up with TRBD1. Germline lookup yields CDR1 MGHRA and CDR2 YSYEKL. J was trimmed by 3 bases and V by 3 bases; bases with no gene match: 5. The CDR3 loop spans 15 amino acids. The CDR3 reads CASSHEDRGYTEAFF. The CDR3 nucleotides are TGCGCCAGCAGCCACGAAGACAGGGGGTACACTGAAGCTTTCTTT.

This clone was observed a handful of times. The chain employs TRBV4-3 and TRBJ2-1; 13 nucleotides line up with TRBD2. Germline CDR1 and CDR2: LGHNA and YSLEER. The CDR3 runs to 15 residues. The V segment lost 1 base and the J segment 6 bases; nucleotides outside the gene matches: 0. The CDR3 region is CASSQGTSGSNEQFF. As DNA, the CDR3 is TGCGCCAGCAGCCAAGGGACTAGCGGGAGCAATGAGCAGTTCTTC.

This clone was counted only a few times. The rearrangement links TRBV12-5 to TRBJ2-5; possibly TRBD1 for D (5 bases). This CDR3 spans 15 amino acids. Germline V gene sequence: CDR1 LGHNT, CDR2 FRNRAP. Deletions cut 2 bases from V and 7 bases from J, with 17 bases between. The CDR3 region has the DNA TGTGCTAGTGGTTTGATTACAGGTCCTCAGCGGACCCAGTACTTC. Residues: CASGLITGPQRTQYF.

V and J are TRBV5-1 and TRBJ1-2; D is unclear. Deletions cut 4 bases from V and 0 bases from J, with 7 bases between. CDR3 length equals 13 residues. From germline, CDR1 is SGHRS and CDR2 YFSETQ. The CDR3 spells CASSEQTNYGYTF. DNA of the CDR3: TGCGCCAGCAGCGAACAGACTAACTATGGCTACACCTTC.